The source of this TCR beta chain is a study of shared clonotypes between healthy human individuals. Study outcomes and limitations: Larger richness was generally estimated for naive than memory subsets.

Each cell subset's genomic DNA was divided evenly among several immunoSEQ plates. Only in-frame clones appear in the TCRdb table, and some are missing; sequencing was by immunoSEQ multiplex PCR. The sample carries about 2.2 million clones, approximately 94% recorded once. CD45RO-negative cells were positively selected for CCR7, leaving out terminally differentiated effector memory CD45RA+ cells. Donors, without exception, were Caucasian adults residing in Nashville, Tennessee. Trimming stripped 6 bases from V and 6 bases from J, with 15 bases between. CDR1 and CDR2 from the germline V gene are WNHNN and SYGVQD (reference sequence). The CDR3 extends over 13 amino acids. Of note for this clone: What it recognizes is unknown.

The specimen was naive CD8+ T cells from PBMCs. The clonotype originates from a man between 18 and 29 years old in good health. Some clones in this sample may be carry-over from other donors' samples. This chain uses TRBV10-1 with TRBJ2-7; D possibly matches TRBD1 or TRBD2 (5 bases each). This CDR3 is CASRPGPAGEQYF. Here the CDR3 DNA reads TGCGCCAGCAGACCGGGACCGGCGGGCGAGCAGTACTTC.